These 30 T cell receptor beta chains were sequenced from one sample in a study of stem cell transplantation in POMP-related autoinflammatory disease. Profiled with immunoSEQ multiplex PCR; TCRdb holds only in-frame clones, not every one. The sample records more than 8,500 clones, about four fifths being singletons. The sequencing used CD4+ T cells from PBMCs, collected after stem cell transplantation. Receptors were obtained from a human patient with POMP-related autoinflammation and immune dysregulation (PRAID). Some T cells could come from the graft donor.

CDR3 region: CASSQDRAVTGELFF. Written as DNA, the CDR3 is TGTGCCAGCAGCCAAGATCGCGCGGTAACCGGGGAGCTGTTTTTT. The chain combines TRBV4-2 with TRBJ2-2; D unclear. Trimming removed 0 bases at V and 5 bases at J, with 10 bases between. Looked up from germline, CDR1 is LGHNA and CDR2 is YNFKEQ. The CDR3 contains 15 residues.

This clone was counted between two and nine times. The chain joins TRBV2 to TRBJ2-5; D possibly uses TRBD1 or TRBD2 (6 bases each). CDR3 size: 13 residues. Germline V CDR1 and CDR2: SNHLY, FYNNEI. Trimming took off 8 bases at V and 1 base at J, with 11 bases between the two ends. The CDR3 DNA is TGTGCCAGCTCCGGGGGCCGCCAAGAGACCCAGTACTTC. It translates to CASSGGRQETQYF.

This chain connects TRBV7-2 to TRBJ1-6, with D possibly being TRBD1 (6 bases). V gave up 0 bases and J gave up 5 bases, with 17 bases separating them. Looked up from germline, CDR1 is SGHTA and CDR2 is FQGNSA. This CDR3 has 18 residues. The CDR3 DNA reads as TGTGCCAGCAGCTTAGCCCCCCCAGGGGACTTGGATAATTCACCCCTCCACTTT. Its protein product is CASSLAPPGDLDNSPLHF. The full variable domain, in which reference TRBV7-2 and TRBJ1-6 provide the parts outside the CDR3, is GAGVSQSPSNKVTEKGKDVELRCDPISGHTALYWYRQSLGQGLEFLIYFQGNSAPDKSGLPSDRFSAERTGGSVSTLTIQRTQQEDSAVYLCASSLAPPGDLDNSPLHFGNGTRLTVT.

The genes are TRBV30 and TRBJ1-4; unclear D gene. From germline, CDR1 is GTSNPN and CDR2 SVGIG (reference sequence). CDR3 length: 12 amino acids. CDR3 protein: CAQSATEEKLFF. Written as DNA, the CDR3 is TGTGCTCAAAGTGCTACTGAGGAAAAACTGTTTTTT.

The chain links TRBV12-3 or TRBV12-4 to TRBJ2-7; D is uncertain. The CDR3 is 13 residues long. Trimming pared 6 bases from V and 3 bases from J, leaving 12 bases between. The CDR3 region has the DNA TGTGCCAGCAGAGGAGCGATCGGCTACGAGCAGTACTTC. Amino acid sequence: CASRGAIGYEQYF.

This clone has a single count. The CDR3 spells CASSGFRTSGYNEQFF. The CDR3 DNA follows: TGTGCCAGCAGCGGATTTCGGACTAGCGGGTACAATGAGCAGTTCTTC. V gene TRBV9 combines with J gene TRBJ2-1; TRBD2 matches 11 bases. Per the germline V gene, CDR1 is SGDLS and CDR2 is YYNGEE. V shed 3 bases and J 4 bases; nucleotides not matched to a gene: 6. The CDR3 has 16 amino acids.

This rearrangement joins TRBV10-3 to TRBJ2-2; 8 nucleotides align to TRBD2. The CDR3 loop spans 15 amino acids. The germline CDR1 and CDR2 sequences are ENHRY and SYGVKD. V trimming: 6 bases; J trimming: 1 base; junction bases outside the gene matches: 4. This CDR3 is CAIRSTSGNTGELFF. CDR3 bases: TGTGCCATCAGGAGTACTAGCGGGAACACCGGGGAGCTGTTTTTT.

The V gene is TRBV10-3, the J gene TRBJ2-1; 12 bases agree with TRBD2. The V gene's germline CDR1 is ENHRY and CDR2 SYGVKD. V dropped 5 bases and J dropped 0; count of bases not matched to a gene: 2. The CDR3 has 16 residues. The CDR3 nucleotides are TGTGCCATCAGTAAGGGACTAGCGGGCTCCTACAATGAGCAGTTCTTC. Its translation is CAISKGLAGSYNEQFF.

The chain uses TRBV11-2 and TRBJ1-2; 8 bases are a match to TRBD1. Per the germline V gene, CDR1 is SGHAT and CDR2 is FQNNGV. The CDR3 is made up of 15 amino acids. Losses at the gene ends were 5 bases for V and 1 base for J; bases not matched to a gene: 6. CDR3 in DNA: TGTGCCAGCAGCCACGGACAGGGACTTAACTATGGCTACACCTTC. As protein: CASSHGQGLNYGYTF.

The chain couples TRBV29-1 to TRBJ1-1; 12 nucleotides agree with TRBD1. CDR1 is SQVTM and CDR2 is ANQGSEA in the germline V gene. CDR3 length equals 13 residues. Unmatched junction bases numbered 4, after V lost 7 bases and J lost 4 bases. For the CDR3, the DNA is TGCAGCGCTAGGGACAGGGGGCCCACTGAAGCTTTCTTT. Its translation: CSARDRGPTEAFF.

The chain is built from TRBV5-1 and TRBJ2-5; no clear D gene. There are 12 residues in the CDR3. Germline assignment: CDR1 SGHRS and CDR2 YFSETQ. The V and J ends lost 0 bases and 1 base respectively, with 1 base between them. The chain's CDR3 is CASSLVQETQYF. As DNA, the CDR3 is TGCGCCAGCAGCTTGGTCCAAGAGACCCAGTACTTC.

The chain recombines TRBV18 with TRBJ2-2; D tentatively fits TRBD1 or TRBD2 (5 bases each). V was trimmed by 4 bases and J by 3 bases, leaving 18 bases between them. CDR1 is KGHSH and CDR2 is LQKENI in the germline V gene. The CDR3 has 17 residues. The CDR3 DNA follows: TGTGCCAGCTCACATCCGGGACGGGTCCTGGACACCGGGGAGCTGTTTTTT. Protein sequence: CASSHPGRVLDTGELFF. The variable domain in full, with the rest retrieved from reference TRBV18 and TRBJ2-2, is NAGVMQNPRHLVRRRGQEARLRCSPMKGHSHVYWYRQLPEEGLKFMVYLQKENIIDESGMPKERFSAEFPKEGPSILRIQQVVRGDSAAYFCASSHPGRVLDTGELFFGEGSRLTVL.

This sequence joins TRBV7-8 and TRBJ2-5; D uncertain. Germline loops: CDR1 SGHVS, CDR2 FQNEAQ. CDR3 length equals 14 residues. V gave up 5 bases and J gave up 9 bases, with 19 bases separating them. The CDR3 nucleotides read TGTGCCAGCAGCCAAAGGGCACGGCTATCGGCCCAGTACTTC. This gives the protein CASSQRARLSAQYF.

The gene calls are TRBV5-4 and TRBJ2-1, with a weak D call TRBD2 (5 bases). This CDR3 spans 15 amino acids. The V gene lost 4 bases and the J gene lost 8 bases, with 19 bases spanning the gap. CDR1 SGHNT and CDR2 YYREEE come from the germline V gene (reference sequence). The CDR3 nucleotides read TGTGCCAGCAGCCCAAGACTTGGAGGTGGAGATGAGCAGTTCTTC. Its translation is CASSPRLGGGDEQFF.

The chain couples TRBV7-9 to TRBJ2-1; TRBD2 agrees at 10 bases. The germline V gene has CDR1 SEHNR and CDR2 FQNEAQ (reference sequence). J was trimmed by 2 bases and V by 6 bases; bases with no gene match: 10. The CDR3 length is 17 residues. CDR3 amino acids: CASSFRAGGAPYNEQFF. Written as DNA, the CDR3 is TGTGCCAGCAGTTTTAGAGCGGGAGGGGCACCCTACAATGAGCAGTTCTTC.

The chain couples TRBV5-1 to TRBJ1-1, with D perhaps TRBD1 (6 bases). CDR1 and CDR2 from the germline V gene are SGHRS and YFSETQ. This CDR3 comprises 14 residues. V was cut by 4 bases and J by 3 bases, with 13 bases left in between. The chain's CDR3 is CASSPQGGDTEAFF. CDR3 DNA: TGCGCCAGCAGCCCACAGGGTGGGGACACTGAAGCTTTCTTT.

The chain links TRBV28 to TRBJ1-2, with a weak D call TRBD1 (5 bases). V was pared by 3 bases and J by 4 bases, with 18 bases between. Germline V gene lookup returns CDR1 MDHEN and CDR2 SYDVKM. The CDR3 has 16 residues. The CDR3 nucleotides are TGTGCCAGCAGTTTTAGGTCTATTGGGGGGGGCTATGGCTACACCTTC. Amino acid sequence: CASSFRSIGGGYGYTF.

The CDR3 loop reads CASSLSGSNQPQHF. CDR3 nucleotides: TGTGCCAGCAGCTTAAGTGGTAGCAATCAGCCCCAGCATTTT. The chain joins TRBV11-1 to TRBJ1-5; D call uncertain. CDR1 is SGHAT, CDR2 FQDESV, per germline (reference sequence). This CDR3 comprises 14 residues. Trimming removed 2 bases from V and 0 bases from J, with 5 bases in between.

The rearrangement links TRBV3-1 (or the pseudogene TRBV3-2) to TRBJ2-5; D gene uncertain. V gave up 0 bases and J gave up 13 bases, with 15 bases separating them. Looked up from germline, CDR1 is LGHDT and CDR2 is YNNKEL (reference sequence). The CDR3 has 13 amino acids. The CDR3 region has the DNA TGTGCCAGCAGCCAAGATGTGACGGCAAGTCGGTACTTC. This sequence encodes CASSQDVTASRYF.

The gene calls are TRBV11-3 and TRBJ2-1, with D possibly being TRBD2 (6 bases). V lost 0 bases, J lost 4 bases, and 13 bases lay in between. The CDR3 is 16 residues long. Germline V CDR1 and CDR2: SGHNT, YENEEA. The DNA of the CDR3 is TGTGCCAGCAGCTTAGATGGTCAGCGGGTATACAATGAGCAGTTCTTC. Amino acids: CASSLDGQRVYNEQFF.

This rearrangement joins TRBV24-1 to TRBJ2-1; TRBD1 matches at 8 bases. This CDR3 has 17 residues. From germline, CDR1 is KGHDR and CDR2 SFDVKD. V gave up 1 base and J gave up 9 bases; unmatched junction bases: 13. In nucleotides, the CDR3 is TGTGCCACCAGTGATTTTGACGGGGACAGGCTATACCTTGAGCAGTTCTTC. Its protein product is CATSDFDGDRLYLEQFF.

V gene TRBV7-6 combines with J gene TRBJ2-1, with 8 bases identical to TRBD2. From germline, CDR1 is SGHVS and CDR2 FNYEAQ. The CDR3 spans 16 residues. V dropped 5 bases and J dropped 6; count of bases not matched to a gene: 12. The DNA for the CDR3 is TGTGCCAGCAGCCCTAGCCGTGGTAGCGGGACCAATGAGCAGTTCTTC. Amino acid sequence: CASSPSRGSGTNEQFF.

The V gene is TRBV19, the J gene TRBJ1-2; D gene unclear. The V end lost 2 bases, the J end lost 6 bases, and 13 bases lay between the germline ends. This CDR3 is 14 amino acids long. The germline gives CDR1 LNHDA, CDR2 SQIVND (reference sequence). CDR3 nucleotide sequence: TGTGCCAGTAGTATAAGCGGGCAAGCGAATGGCTACACCTTC. Translating it yields CASSISGQANGYTF.

The rearrangement joins TRBV29-1 to TRBJ1-1; D is possibly TRBD1 (5 bases). The CDR3 consists of 15 residues. Trimming left V 5 bases short and J 0 bases short, with 16 bases between. Germline V gene sequence: CDR1 SQVTM, CDR2 ANQGSEA. DNA of the CDR3: TGCAGCGTTCGACAGACGGACTACATGAACACTGAAGCTTTCTTT. Translated: CSVRQTDYMNTEAFF.

The genes are TRBV19 and TRBJ2-5, with D possibly TRBD2 on 5 matching bases. V lost 0 bases and J 4 bases, leaving 6 bases between the germline ends. Germline-derived CDR1 and CDR2 are LNHDA and SQIVND (reference sequence). This CDR3 contains 13 residues. This CDR3 reads CASSIDGGETQYF. The DNA of the CDR3 is TGTGCCAGTAGTATAGACGGAGGAGAGACCCAGTACTTC.

The chain uses TRBV9 and TRBJ2-7, with D possibly matching TRBD1 (5 bases). Germline values: CDR1 SGDLS, CDR2 YYNGEE. The length of the CDR3 is 14 residues. V was shortened by 4 bases and J by 0 bases, with 11 bases between the two germline ends. CDR3: CASSTRQSSYEQYF. DNA of the CDR3: TGTGCCAGCAGCACGAGACAGAGCTCCTACGAGCAGTACTTC.

This clone is judged large. The V gene is TRBV5-1, the J gene TRBJ1-1, with 10 bases that match TRBD1. Trimming took 4 bases from V and 9 from J; bases not matched to a gene: 18. CDR1 is SGHRS, CDR2 YFSETQ, per germline. The CDR3 contains 17 residues. CDR3 nucleotide sequence: TGCGCCAGCAGCCGGGGAGACAGGGGGCGCCTAAACAGAAAAGCTTTCTTT. As protein: CASSRGDRGRLNRKAFF.

V and J are TRBV6-2 or TRBV6-3 and TRBJ1-2; D is unresolved. The CDR3 runs 11 residues. Trimming took off 2 bases at V and 2 bases at J, with 0 bases between the two ends. Germline V gives CDR1 MNHEY, CDR2 SVGEGT. CDR3 sequence (DNA): TGTGCCAGCAGTTACAACTATGGCTACACCTTC. It is translated as CASSYNYGYTF.

This clone was seen a handful of times. The chain couples TRBV3-1 (or the pseudogene TRBV3-2) to TRBJ1-1, with 9 bases fitting TRBD1. CDR3 length: 14 residues. Germline loops: CDR1 LGHDT, CDR2 YNNKEL (reference sequence). V lost 5 bases, J lost 4 bases, and 5 bases stayed unmatched. CDR3 DNA sequence: TGTGCCAGCAGCTCGGGGGACAGGGCCACTGAAGCTTTCTTT. Amino acid sequence: CASSSGDRATEAFF.

The gene calls are TRBV6-1 and TRBJ1-2; 10 nucleotides match TRBD1. Germline lookup yields CDR1 MNHNS and CDR2 SASEGT. The CDR3 consists of 15 residues. V gave up 5 bases and J gave up 1 base; unmatched junction bases: 4. CDR3 sequence reads: CASSWTGGGNYGYTF. The CDR3 DNA is TGTGCCAGCAGTTGGACAGGGGGAGGTAACTATGGCTACACCTTC.